This paragraph covers one T cell receptor (beta chain) sequence. Its antigen is unidentified. The sample belongs to a study of T-cell memory formation after mild COVID-19. Overall study findings and caveats: Clones that got smaller from day 15 to 85 had even CD4/CD8, while clones growing later tipped toward CD4+.

Each CDR3 protein gets one entry after TCRdb re-called the 5' RACE reads with MiXCR. The sample carries 100,000 to 150,000 distinct CDR3 sequences, 15% to 20% recorded once. CDR1 and CDR2 from the germline V gene are SGHRS and YFSETQ. V lost 2 bases, J lost 3 bases, and 5 bases lay in between. The CDR3 has 12 residues. Material: PBMCs or a T cell subset sorted from them (not recorded which). The chain recombines TRBV5-1 with TRBJ1-1; D is undetermined. This clonotype originated in a man between 18 and 29 years old who had mild COVID-19 (a few samples of this study predate the infection). Cell type and time point are not known. Here the CDR3 DNA reads TGCGCCAGCAGCTTAACAGACACTGAAGCTTTCTTT. It encodes CASSLTDTEAFF. Variable domain in full (rest from reference TRBV5-1 and TRBJ1-1): KAGVTQTPRYLIKTRGQQVTLSCSPISGHRSVSWYQQTPGQGLQFLFEYFSETQRNKGNFPGRFSGRQFSNSRSEMNVSTLELGDSALYLCASSLTDTEAFFGQGTRLTVV.